One and the same sample provided the 9 T cell receptor beta chains below, sequenced in a study of human T cells and chemical hapten exposure. Stated time point: patch test 3, about 24 weeks after DPC sensitization. As to treatment: therapeutic diphenylcyclopropenone sensitization with weekly scalp DPC. TCRdb recomputed calls from the RACE reads with MiXCR, one row per CDR3 protein. The data contain more than 95,000 distinct CDR3 sequences, nearly 35% of them singletons. This specimen was whole blood, taken in connection with sensitization to the hapten diphenylcyclopropenone (DPC). Every receptor here comes from a man aged 35-49 years with alopecia areata. Some clones in this sample may be carry-over from other donors' samples.

V gene TRBV20-1 combines with J gene TRBJ1-4; the match to TRBD1 covers 9 bases. The V gene end was trimmed by 0 bases and the J gene end by 5 bases; junction bases not matched to a gene: 4. Germline values: CDR1 DFQATT, CDR2 SNEGSKA (reference sequence). The CDR3 extends over 15 amino acids. CDR3 nucleotide sequence: TGCAGTGCTAGAGATCCTGGGACAGGGAATGAAAAACTGTTTTTT. Its translation: CSARDPGTGNEKLFF.

In its sample, this clonotype was seen a few times. This rearrangement joins TRBV3-1 to TRBJ2-3, with D uncertain. This CDR3 is 15 amino acids long. Germline V gene sequence: CDR1 LGHDT, CDR2 YNNKEL (reference sequence). V lost 1 base and J 4 bases, leaving 12 bases between the germline ends. CDR3 nucleotides: TGTGCCAGCAGCCAAGTCTCGGTTACGGCAGATACGCAGTATTTT. It is translated as CASSQVSVTADTQYF.

This chain connects TRBV11-2 to TRBJ1-1, with D tentatively TRBD1 (5 bases). This CDR3 comprises 13 residues. Germline V gene sequence: CDR1 SGHAT, CDR2 FQNNGV. V was clipped by 5 bases and J by 8 bases, with 15 bases between them. CDR3 sequence (DNA): TGTGCCAGCAGCCAAAATACAGGTCCCGAAGCTTTCTTT. Protein: CASSQNTGPEAFF.

The V gene is TRBV30, the J gene TRBJ1-5; 8 bases map to TRBD1. This CDR3 region has 14 residues. The V and J ends lost 0 bases and 7 bases, in that order; junction bases with no gene match: 5. Germline CDR1 is GTSNPN and CDR2 is SVGIG (reference sequence). CDR3 nucleotides: TGTGCCTGGAGTGTAGACAGGGGCCGGCAGCCCCAGCATTTT. Its protein product is CAWSVDRGRQPQHF. Based on the CDR3 plus reference TRBV30 and TRBJ1-5, the full variable domain is SQTIHQWPATLVQPVGSPLSLECTVEGTSNPNLYWYRQAAGRGLQLLFYSVGIGQISSEVPQNLSASRPQDRQFILSSKKLLLSDSGFYLCAWSVDRGRQPQHFGDGTRLSIL.

This rearrangement joins TRBV6-6 to TRBJ2-7; the D is unclear. The CDR3 has 14 residues. Deletions cut 2 bases from V and 0 bases from J, with 8 bases between. The germline CDR1 and CDR2 sequences are MNHNY and SVGAGI (reference sequence). CDR3 in DNA: TGTGCCAGCAGTTACCGCGACACCTCCTACGAGCAGTACGTC. Its translation: CASSYRDTSYEQYV.

This chain links TRBV27 with TRBJ2-7; 9 bases fit TRBD1. CDR3 length: 14 residues. Per germline, CDR1 MNHEY and CDR2 SMNVEV (reference sequence). V lost 3 bases, J lost 7 bases, and 7 bases stayed unmatched. The CDR3 here is CASSFGDRAGEQYF. In DNA form, the CDR3 reads TGTGCCAGCAGTTTTGGGGACAGGGCTGGGGAGCAGTACTTC.

This clonotype was recorded once. The rearrangement uses TRBV30 and TRBJ2-5; 10 bases align to TRBD1. V lost 3 bases to trimming and J lost 7 bases; unmatched junction nucleotides: 8. The CDR3 is 14 residues long. The germline V gene encodes CDR1 GTSNPN and CDR2 SVGIG (reference sequence). In DNA form, the CDR3 reads TGTGCCTGGAGGCCAGAGGGACAGGGGAGGACCCAGTACTTC. Translation gives CAWRPEGQGRTQYF. The full variable domain, its missing parts supplied by reference TRBV30 and TRBJ2-5, is SQTIHQWPATLVQPVGSPLSLECTVEGTSNPNLYWYRQAAGRGLQLLFYSVGIGQISSEVPQNLSASRPQDRQFILSSKKLLLSDSGFYLCAWRPEGQGRTQYFGPGTRLLVL.

This clonotype was found a few times. The J gene is TRBJ2-7, the V gene TRBV5-4; possible D gene TRBD2, 5 bases. Trimming cost V 4 bases and J 3 bases, with 8 bases left between them. CDR1 is SGHNT, CDR2 YYREEE, per germline (reference sequence). This CDR3 has 12 residues. The CDR3 loop is CASSIRDYEQYF. DNA for the CDR3: TGTGCCAGCAGCATCCGGGACTACGAGCAGTACTTC.

The gene calls are TRBV6-1 and TRBJ2-7; D is undetermined. V lost 2 bases, J lost 5 bases, and 13 bases lay in between. CDR1 is MNHNS and CDR2 is SASEGT in the germline V gene. CDR3 length equals 14 residues. CDR3 protein: CASSEWPLFDEQYV. The CDR3 coding sequence is TGTGCCAGCAGTGAATGGCCGCTTTTCGACGAGCAGTACGTC.